The sequence of this TCR beta chain was determined in a study of T cells in tumors after PD-1 blockade. Study outcomes and limitations: Roughly 40% of tumor TCR clonotypes were also found in blood.

CDR1 is SNHLY and CDR2 is FYNNEI in the germline V gene. CDR3 length equals 19 residues. Worth noting for this clone: The antigen is unknown. One junction end disagrees with the germline gene, perhaps due to a read error.

The protocol was immunoSEQ multiplex PCR, while the TCRdb copy is restricted to in-frame clones and leaves out a portion. This table holds 13,000 to 15,000 clones, over 75% found once. Template: tumor biopsy or peripheral blood genomic DNA, roughly 600-6,004 ng per sample. The TCR sequence derives from a human donor with basal cell carcinoma. The material sequenced was PBMCs, taken after anti-PD-1 treatment. The chain combines TRBV2 with TRBJ2-1, with 8 bases aligning to TRBD2. The CDR3 DNA sequence: TGTGCCACCAGTTACGGGGGGGCGGGGGAGGGGAGCTCCTACAATGAGCAGTTCTTC. Translating gives CATSYGGAGEGSSYNEQFF.